This TCR beta chain was profiled in a study of identical twins. TCRdb re-called the 5' RACE reads through MiXCR, storing one row per CDR3 protein. The sample has about 690,000 distinct CDR3 sequences; 6% to 6.5% are singletons. V was trimmed by 1 base and J by 2 bases, leaving 12 bases between them. The V gene's germline CDR1 is SQVTM and CDR2 ANQGSEA. The CDR3 loop spans 14 amino acids. This clonotype has a handful of counts. This receptor was obtained from a man between 18 and 29 years old in good health. The chain has TRBV29-1 and TRBJ2-7, with D uncertain. Sample: naive T cells sorted from blood. The CDR3 reads CSVEGVGGPYEQYV. CDR3 in DNA: TGCAGCGTTGAAGGGGTAGGCGGACCCTACGAGCAGTACGTC.